Below, 25 T cell receptor beta chains from the same sample are listed, as sequenced in a study of cytomegalovirus exposure and HLA in healthy donors (dated by TCRdb to about 2017). The protocol used for the library was the immunoSEQ multiplex PCR assay. For the multiplex PCR, a mixture combining 60 forward primers for TCR Vbeta segments and 13 reverse primers for TCR Jbeta segments was used. The immuneACCESS repertoire file appears here via TCRdb, limited to in-frame rearrangements. These files lack a portion of the clones; in checked studies, under half of the deficit traces to unresolved V genes, and the cause of the others is not known. In this sample the table shows roughly 160,000 clones, about 80% of which occur a single time. Approximately 1.3% of the sample is taken by the ten largest. Source material: PBMCs. Receptor source: a man under 40 in good health and CMV-seronegative.

Only a few counts were recorded for this clone. V is TRBV30 and J is TRBJ1-4, with D perhaps matching TRBD1 (6 bases). V lost 5 bases and J 3 bases, leaving 10 bases between the germline ends. The CDR3 consists of 13 residues. Germline V CDR1 and CDR2: GTSNPN, SVGIG (reference sequence). The CDR3 reads CAWDRGSNEKLFF. The DNA for the CDR3 is TGTGCCTGGGATAGGGGGTCTAATGAAAAACTGTTTTTT. Full variable domain (missing parts from reference TRBV30 and TRBJ1-4): SQTIHQWPATLVQPVGSPLSLECTVEGTSNPNLYWYRQAAGRGLQLLFYSVGIGQISSEVPQNLSASRPQDRQFILSSKKLLLSDSGFYLCAWDRGSNEKLFFGSGTQLSVL.

The chain links TRBV11-3 to TRBJ2-1; 10 bases match TRBD1. Trimming removed 5 bases from V and 5 bases from J; junction bases left unmatched: 6. The CDR3 totals 15 residues. CDR1 and CDR2 (germline): SGHNT, YENEEA. This CDR3 reads CASSPGTGVDNEQFF. CDR3 nucleotide sequence: TGTGCCAGCAGCCCAGGGACAGGGGTGGACAATGAGCAGTTCTTC.

The J gene is TRBJ1-4, the V gene TRBV11-3; 7 bases line up with TRBD1. Germline V gives CDR1 SGHNT, CDR2 YENEEA. V was pared by 5 bases and J by 0 bases, with 12 bases of the junction left unmatched. The CDR3 is made up of 18 amino acids. CDR3 nucleotide sequence: TGTGCCAGCAGCACCTTGGGTGGGGACAGTTCAACTAATGAAAAACTGTTTTTT. Protein sequence: CASSTLGGDSSTNEKLFF.

This clone was recorded only once. The V call is TRBV9, the J call TRBJ2-1; TRBD2 matches 13 bases. Germline V gene data show CDR1 as SGDLS and CDR2 as YYNGEE. V shed 3 bases and J 0 bases; nucleotides not matched to a gene: 12. This CDR3 has 20 residues. CDR3 in amino acids: CASSAKTSGRAASSYNEQFF. Written as DNA, the CDR3 is TGTGCCAGCAGCGCAAAAACTAGCGGGAGGGCCGCCAGCTCCTACAATGAGCAGTTCTTC. Variable domain in full (rest from reference TRBV9 and TRBJ2-1): DSGVTQTPKHLITATGQRVTLRCSPRSGDLSVYWYQQSLDQGLQFLIQYYNGEERAKGNILERFSAQQFPDLHSELNLSSLELGDSALYFCASSAKTSGRAASSYNEQFFGPGTRLTVL.

V gene TRBV9 combines with J gene TRBJ2-5; TRBD2 agrees at 10 bases. CDR3 length: 15 amino acids. Unmatched junction bases numbered 3, after V lost 4 bases and J lost 0 bases. Germline lookup yields CDR1 SGDLS and CDR2 YYNGEE. CDR3 nucleotides: TGTGCCAGCAGCCCCGGGACTAGCGACCAAGAGACCCAGTACTTC. Its translation: CASSPGTSDQETQYF.

The J gene is TRBJ2-7, the V gene TRBV27; possibly TRBD2 for D (6 bases). The CDR3 extends over 13 amino acids. Deletions cut 7 bases from V and 6 bases from J, with 16 bases between. Germline V gene data show CDR1 as MNHEY and CDR2 as SMNVEV (reference sequence). CDR3 DNA sequence: TGTGCCAGCAAATTGGGAGGCAGCTTCGAGCAGTACTTC. This codes for CASKLGGSFEQYF.

The chain employs TRBV15 and TRBJ2-5; TRBD1 is a possible D gene (5 bases). Per germline, CDR1 LNHNV and CDR2 YYDKDF (reference sequence). V lost 5 bases and J 4 bases, leaving 17 bases between the germline ends. The CDR3 length is 15 residues. This CDR3 is CATSPRTSGPETQYF. CDR3 nucleotide sequence: TGTGCCACCAGCCCACGGACATCCGGTCCAGAGACCCAGTACTTC.

V gene TRBV27 combines with J gene TRBJ2-7, with TRBD1 matching over 8 bases. Germline CDR1 MNHEY, CDR2 SMNVEV (reference sequence). The CDR3 has 14 residues. The V gene end was trimmed by 5 bases and the J gene end by 4 bases; junction bases not matched to a gene: 7. Here the CDR3 reads CASSPGTGWYEQYF. CDR3 nucleotides: TGTGCCAGCAGTCCTGGGACAGGATGGTACGAGCAGTACTTC.

The genes are TRBV6-1 and TRBJ1-2; tentatively, D is TRBD1 (5 bases). Germline CDR1 is MNHNS and CDR2 is SASEGT. The germline V and J ends were trimmed by 2 bases and 2 bases, with 12 bases remaining between them. The CDR3 runs to 15 residues. This chain's CDR3 is CASSERGIWNYGYTF. The CDR3 region has the DNA TGTGCCAGCAGTGAACGGGGGATCTGGAACTATGGCTACACCTTC.

V usage is TRBV5-6 and J usage is TRBJ2-7; 9 nucleotides line up with TRBD1. V trimming: 6 bases; J trimming: 2 bases; junction bases outside the gene matches: 15. The germline V gene encodes CDR1 SGHDT and CDR2 YYEEEE. The CDR3 is 17 amino acids. The CDR3 nucleotides read TGTGCCAGCACCATGGGAGTCGGACAGGGGATAACCTACGAGCAGTACTTC. Protein: CASTMGVGQGITYEQYF.

This chain connects TRBV5-6 to TRBJ1-2, with no clear D. Germline assignment: CDR1 SGHDT and CDR2 YYEEEE. The ends were cut back, 4 bases at V and 0 bases at J, with 13 bases in the middle. This CDR3 spans 15 amino acids. For the CDR3, the DNA is TGTGCCAGCAGCCACTCAAAACCTTCTAACTATGGCTACACCTTC. It yields the protein CASSHSKPSNYGYTF.

The V gene is TRBV25-1, the J gene TRBJ1-3; perhaps TRBD1 as D (5 bases). Germline V gene sequence: CDR1 MGHDK, CDR2 SYGVNS. Trimming took off 5 bases at V and 4 bases at J, with 9 bases between the two ends. CDR3 length: 13 amino acids. The CDR3 DNA is TGTGCCAGCAGTATAGGGGAAGGAAACACCATATATTTT. Residues: CASSIGEGNTIYF.

The chain uses TRBV29-1 and TRBJ2-7; D possibly corresponds to TRBD2 (6 bases). The CDR3 runs 12 residues. V was pared by 6 bases and J by 4 bases, with 13 bases between. Germline CDR1 reads SQVTM; CDR2 reads ANQGSEA. The CDR3 loop reads CSVLRAGYEQYF. CDR3 DNA sequence: TGCAGCGTCCTCAGGGCGGGATACGAGCAGTACTTC.

The chain carries TRBV6-6 and TRBJ2-7; 7 bases line up with TRBD2. V lost 2 bases, J lost 1 base, and 2 bases stayed unmatched. The germline CDR1 and CDR2 sequences are MNHNY and SVGAGI (reference sequence). There are 14 residues in the CDR3. The chain's CDR3 is CASSYQRGSYEQYF. CDR3 DNA sequence: TGTGCCAGCAGTTACCAGCGGGGTTCCTACGAGCAGTACTTC.

The chain has TRBV2 and TRBJ2-1; D perhaps matches TRBD2 (5 bases). This CDR3 has 16 residues. Germline V gives CDR1 SNHLY, CDR2 FYNNEI. The germline V and J ends were trimmed by 0 bases and 8 bases, with 17 bases remaining between them. The CDR3 DNA reads as TGTGCCAGCAGTGAAGCGCGGTACTACCCCGGGGATGAGCAGTTCTTC. Its protein product is CASSEARYYPGDEQFF.

CDR3 sequence (DNA): TGTGCCAGCAGCCGGACAGGGGCCTCCTATAATTCACCCCTCCACTTT. Protein product: CASSRTGASYNSPLHF. V usage is TRBV7-2 and J usage is TRBJ1-6; 9 bases map to TRBD1. CDR1 SGHTA and CDR2 FQGNSA come from the germline V gene. J gave up 0 bases and V 5 bases, and 2 bases lay outside the gene matches. This CDR3 spans 16 amino acids.

This clone showed up just once. J is TRBJ2-5 and V is TRBV6-5; D remains unclear. Germline V gene data show CDR1 as MNHEY and CDR2 as SVGAGI. V was trimmed by 2 bases and J by 0 bases, leaving 7 bases between them. The CDR3 loop spans 14 amino acids. The CDR3, as DNA: TGTGCCAGCAGTTACGGGCGAAACCAAGAGACCCAGTACTTC. Amino acid sequence: CASSYGRNQETQYF.

As DNA, the CDR3 is TGTGAGGCGCGGGTAGGACCTATGAACACTGAAGCTTTCTTT. This translates into CEARVGPMNTEAFF. The V gene is TRBV6-6, the J gene TRBJ1-1, with D hard to call. The CDR3 length is 14 residues. CDR1 is MNHNY, CDR2 SVGAGI, per germline (reference sequence).

About this clone itself: Sequence at one end of the junction differs from germline and may be a read error. The gene calls are TRBV20-1 and TRBJ2-7, with 9 bases lining up with TRBD1. The germline V gene encodes CDR1 DFQATT and CDR2 SNEGSKA (reference sequence). The CDR3 loop spans 11 amino acids. In DNA, the CDR3 is TGCAGTGCTAGAGTGGGGACAGGGCCCCACTTC. Encoded protein: CSARVGTGPHF.

The rearrangement uses TRBV7-2 and TRBJ1-5, with TRBD1 as a possible D gene (6 bases). Trimming removed 0 bases from V and 3 bases from J, with 9 bases in between. The CDR3 covers 15 residues. Germline values: CDR1 SGHTA, CDR2 FQGNSA. The CDR3 is CASSLAGHLNQPQHF. The CDR3 region has the DNA TGTGCCAGCAGCTTAGCGGGACACCTCAATCAGCCCCAGCATTTT. Filled out from reference TRBV7-2 and TRBJ1-5, the complete variable domain reads GAGVSQSPSNKVTEKGKDVELRCDPISGHTALYWYRQSLGQGLEFLIYFQGNSAPDKSGLPSDRFSAERTGGSVSTLTIQRTQQEDSAVYLCASSLAGHLNQPQHFGDGTRLSIL.

J is TRBJ2-3 and V is TRBV7-2; TRBD2 agrees at 10 bases. The CDR3 covers 15 residues. CDR1 is SGHTA, CDR2 FQGNSA, per germline. After removal of 6 bases from V and 5 bases from J, the junction contained 8 bases not matched to a gene. CDR3 sequence reads: CASRRSGGPEDTQYF. The CDR3 coding sequence is TGTGCCAGCAGACGTAGCGGGGGGCCTGAAGATACGCAGTATTTT. Full variable domain (missing parts from reference TRBV7-2 and TRBJ2-3): GAGVSQSPSNKVTEKGKDVELRCDPISGHTALYWYRQSLGQGLEFLIYFQGNSAPDKSGLPSDRFSAERTGGSVSTLTIQRTQQEDSAVYLCASRRSGGPEDTQYFGPGTRLTVL.

This clone came up a few times. The chain combines TRBV4-3 with TRBJ2-7; TRBD2 is a possible D gene (6 bases). The CDR3 runs 14 residues. Germline V gene data show CDR1 as LGHNA and CDR2 as YSLEER. Trimming removed 4 bases at V and 2 bases at J, with 12 bases between. CDR3 DNA: TGCGCCAGCAGCCCCTGGAGGGGACCCTACGAGCAGTACTTC. This sequence encodes CASSPWRGPYEQYF.

V usage is TRBV4-3 and J usage is TRBJ2-7; 9 bases are a match to TRBD1. CDR3 length equals 15 residues. Germline CDR1 reads LGHNA; CDR2 reads YSLEER. Unmatched junction bases numbered 7, after V lost 4 bases and J lost 3 bases. CDR3 nucleotide sequence: TGCGCCAGCAGCCGCTCGCGACAGGGGGTCTACGAGCAGTACTTC. Its protein product is CASSRSRQGVYEQYF.

The V gene is TRBV6-5, the J gene TRBJ2-3, with TRBD2 as a possible D gene (6 bases). V shed 6 bases and J shed 1 base, with 14 bases lying between them. The CDR3 covers 15 residues. CDR1 is MNHEY and CDR2 is SVGAGI in the germline V gene. The CDR3 DNA is TGTGCCAGCAGCCTTAGCGGAGCCGGCACAGATACGCAGTATTTT. Translating it yields CASSLSGAGTDTQYF.

The chain links TRBV5-1 to TRBJ1-2; D is unresolved. Germline lookup yields CDR1 SGHRS and CDR2 YFSETQ. The CDR3 has 15 residues. Trimming removed 2 bases at V and 7 bases at J, with 18 bases between. DNA for the CDR3: TGCGCCAGCAGCTTATCGGACGGGGATTTTCGTGGCTACACCTTC. Protein sequence: CASSLSDGDFRGYTF.